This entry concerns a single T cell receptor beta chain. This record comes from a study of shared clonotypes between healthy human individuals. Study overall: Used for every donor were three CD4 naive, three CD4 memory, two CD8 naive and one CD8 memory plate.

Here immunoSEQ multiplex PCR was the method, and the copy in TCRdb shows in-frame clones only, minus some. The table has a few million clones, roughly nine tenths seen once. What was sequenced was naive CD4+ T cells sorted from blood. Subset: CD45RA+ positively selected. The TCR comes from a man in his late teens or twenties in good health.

The CDR3 spells CASWSEGGPDTGELFF. DNA for the CDR3: TGTGCCAGTTGGTCGGAGGGGGGGCCGGACACCGGGGAGCTGTTTTTT. J is TRBJ2-2 and V is TRBV19; a possible D gene is TRBD2 (7 bases). The CDR3 length is 16 residues. V dropped 8 bases and J dropped 3 bases, with 19 bases sitting between them. Germline V gene sequence: CDR1 LNHDA, CDR2 SQIVND (reference sequence). The whole variable domain, remainder taken from reference TRBV19 and TRBJ2-2, is DGGITQSPKYLFRKEGQNVTLSCEQNLNHDAMYWYRQDPGQGLRLIYYSQIVNDFQKGDIAEGYSVSREKKESFPLTVTSAQKNPTAFYLCASWSEGGPDTGELFFGEGSRLTVL.